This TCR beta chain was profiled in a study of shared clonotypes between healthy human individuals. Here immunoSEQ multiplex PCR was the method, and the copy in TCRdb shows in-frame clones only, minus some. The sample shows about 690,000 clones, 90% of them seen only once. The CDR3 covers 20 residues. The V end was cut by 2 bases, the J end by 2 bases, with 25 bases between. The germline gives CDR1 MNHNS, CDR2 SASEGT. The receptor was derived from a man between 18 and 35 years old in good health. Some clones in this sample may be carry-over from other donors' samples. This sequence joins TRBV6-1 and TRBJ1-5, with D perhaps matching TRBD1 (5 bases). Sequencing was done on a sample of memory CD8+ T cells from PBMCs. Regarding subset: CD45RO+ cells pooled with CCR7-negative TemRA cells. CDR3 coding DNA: TGTGCCAGCAGTGAATCGGTGGGCAGGGTTGGATGGATCGGCAATCAGCCCCAGCATTTT. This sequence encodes CASSESVGRVGWIGNQPQHF.